A selection of T cell receptor beta chains follows, all from one sample in a study of blood T cell repertoires in COVID-19. Profiled with immunoSEQ multiplex PCR; TCRdb holds only in-frame clones, not every one. The sample consists of just over 650,000 clones, 75% to 90% of them appearing once. Sample: peripheral blood. Source of these receptors: a woman aged 18-29 years with acute or convalescent COVID-19. The CDR3 runs from the conserved cysteine through the conserved F or W. The D gene is left open where the match is weak. Rows may omit the clone size; those that give it use once, few, many or a size class.

v_gene: TRBV6-5
d_gene: TRBD1
abundance: -
j_gene: TRBJ2-1
CDR3aa: CASRLTGNPFNEQFF
CDR3nt: TGTGCCAGCCGACTGACAGGGAACCCTTTCAATGAGCAGTTCTTC

v_gene: TRBV25-1
d_gene: TRBD1
abundance: -
j_gene: TRBJ1-1
CDR3aa: CASQGQQAFF
CDR3nt: TGTGCCAGCCAGGGACAGCAAGCTTTCTTT

v_gene: TRBV13
d_gene: TRBD2
abundance: -
j_gene: TRBJ2-3
CDR3aa: CASSLGASGVDTQYF
CDR3nt: TGTGCCAGCAGCTTAGGGGCTAGCGGGGTGGATACGCAGTATTTT

v_gene: TRBV27
d_gene: TRBD1
abundance: -
j_gene: TRBJ2-7
CDR3aa: CASSFKGQGPYEQYF
CDR3nt: TGTGCCAGCAGTTTTAAAGGACAGGGGCCTTACGAGCAGTACTTC

v_gene: TRBV7-2
d_gene: -
abundance: -
j_gene: TRBJ1-6
CDR3aa: CASSLEPIGSPLHF
CDR3nt: TGTGCCAGCAGCTTAGAACCCATCGGTTCACCCCTCCACTTT

v_gene: TRBV5-4
d_gene: -
abundance: -
j_gene: TRBJ2-3
CDR3aa: CASSSPRADTQYF
CDR3nt: TGTGCCAGCAGCAGTCCCCGAGCAGATACGCAGTATTTT

v_gene: TRBV21-1
d_gene: -
abundance: -
j_gene: TRBJ1-1
CDR3aa: CASIRPGQGAGGCTEAFF
CDR3nt: TGTGCCAGCATTAGACCCGGACAGGGGGCAGGAGGGTGCACTGAAGCTTTCTTT

v_gene: TRBV3-1/TRBV3-2
d_gene: TRBD1
abundance: -
j_gene: TRBJ1-4
CDR3aa: CASRFGTGGEKLFF
CDR3nt: TGTGCCAGCCGCTTCGGGACAGGGGGTGAAAAACTGTTTTTT

v_gene: TRBV7-7
d_gene: -
abundance: -
j_gene: TRBJ1-2
CDR3aa: CASSPLQGEDYGYTF
CDR3nt: TGTGCCAGCAGCCCCCTACAGGGAGAGGACTATGGCTACACCTTC

v_gene: TRBV11-2
d_gene: TRBD1
abundance: -
j_gene: TRBJ1-2
CDR3aa: CASSPDRVNGYTF
CDR3nt: TGTGCCAGCAGTCCGGACAGGGTGAATGGCTACACCTTC

v_gene: TRBV24-1
d_gene: TRBD1
abundance: -
j_gene: TRBJ1-2
CDR3aa: CATSDGAGGGYTF
CDR3nt: TGTGCCACCAGTGATGGGGCAGGGGGAGGCTACACCTTC

v_gene: TRBV2
d_gene: -
abundance: -
j_gene: TRBJ1-6
CDR3aa: CASSEMGSQNSPLHF
CDR3nt: TGTGCCAGCAGTGAAATGGGCAGCCAAAATTCACCCCTCCACTTT

v_gene: TRBV11-3
d_gene: TRBD1
abundance: -
j_gene: TRBJ1-1
CDR3aa: CASSPTGTGEAFF
CDR3nt: TGTGCCAGCAGCCCAACCGGGACAGGGGAAGCTTTCTTT

v_gene: TRBV27
d_gene: TRBD1
abundance: once
j_gene: TRBJ2-7
CDR3aa: CASSLGDRGPHEQYF
CDR3nt: TGTGCCAGCAGTTTGGGGGACAGGGGGCCTCACGAGCAGTACTTC

v_gene: TRBV4-2
d_gene: -
abundance: -
j_gene: TRBJ1-6
CDR3aa: CASSPTGRPPLHF
CDR3nt: TGTGCCAGCAGCCCTACAGGGCGGCCACCCCTCCACTTT

v_gene: TRBV9
d_gene: TRBD1
abundance: -
j_gene: TRBJ1-2
CDR3aa: CASSLGTGGLSGYTF
CDR3nt: TGTGCCAGCAGCCTCGGGACAGGGGGGCTGTCTGGCTACACCTTC

v_gene: TRBV27
d_gene: -
abundance: -
j_gene: TRBJ1-5
CDR3aa: CASKKLRQGAPRNQPQHF
CDR3nt: TGTGCCAGCAAGAAGTTGAGGCAGGGTGCGCCCCGCAATCAGCCCCAGCATTTT

v_gene: TRBV12-5
d_gene: -
abundance: -
j_gene: TRBJ1-1
CDR3aa: CASGSGGGTEAFF
CDR3nt: TGTGCTAGTGGTTCCGGCGGCGGCACTGAAGCTTTCTTT

v_gene: TRBV3-1/TRBV3-2
d_gene: TRBD2
abundance: -
j_gene: TRBJ2-3
CDR3aa: CASSQRSGITDTQYF
CDR3nt: TGTGCCAGCAGCCAACGTAGCGGGATCACAGATACGCAGTATTTT

v_gene: TRBV6-5
d_gene: -
abundance: -
j_gene: TRBJ2-3
CDR3aa: CASSTYRGIDTQYF
CDR3nt: TGTGCCAGCAGTACGTATCGAGGGATAGATACGCAGTATTTT

v_gene: TRBV6-5
d_gene: -
abundance: -
j_gene: TRBJ1-4
CDR3aa: CASKRELATNEKLFF
CDR3nt: TGTGCCAGCAAGAGGGAATTGGCAACTAATGAAAAACTGTTTTTT

v_gene: TRBV11-2
d_gene: TRBD2
abundance: -
j_gene: TRBJ2-2
CDR3aa: CASSLDRPSGGAITGELFF
CDR3nt: TGTGCCAGCAGCTTAGATCGTCCTAGCGGGGGGGCTATCACCGGGGAGCTGTTTTTT

v_gene: TRBV29-1
d_gene: -
abundance: -
j_gene: TRBJ1-2
CDR3aa: CSVQVANYGYTF
CDR3nt: TGCAGCGTGCAGGTCGCTAACTATGGCTACACCTTC

v_gene: TRBV27
d_gene: -
abundance: -
j_gene: TRBJ2-6
CDR3aa: CASSAPGTGANVLTF
CDR3nt: TGTGCCAGCAGTGCACCAGGGACTGGGGCCAACGTCCTGACTTTC

v_gene: TRBV25-1
d_gene: TRBD1
abundance: -
j_gene: TRBJ2-2
CDR3aa: CASSESDRGSTGELFF
CDR3nt: TGTGCCAGCAGTGAATCTGACAGGGGATCCACCGGGGAGCTGTTTTTT

v_gene: TRBV3-1/TRBV3-2
d_gene: -
abundance: -
j_gene: TRBJ2-4
CDR3aa: CASSHYRTQAKNIQYF
CDR3nt: TGTGCCAGCAGCCATTATCGGACACAAGCCAAAAACATTCAGTACTTC

v_gene: TRBV3-1/TRBV3-2
d_gene: TRBD1
abundance: -
j_gene: TRBJ1-4
CDR3aa: CASSHRPRDSNEKLFF
CDR3nt: TGTGCCAGCAGCCACCGCCCCCGGGACAGTAATGAAAAACTGTTTTTT

v_gene: TRBV28
d_gene: TRBD1
abundance: few
j_gene: TRBJ2-2
CDR3aa: CASSYTDRGITGELFF
CDR3nt: TGTGCCAGCAGTTACACGGACAGGGGAATAACCGGGGAGCTGTTTTTT

v_gene: TRBV5-6
d_gene: TRBD1
abundance: -
j_gene: TRBJ1-6
CDR3aa: CASSRIPGTGVSPLHF
CDR3nt: TGTGCCAGCAGCCGCATTCCCGGGACAGGGGTTTCACCCCTCCACTTT

v_gene: TRBV28
d_gene: TRBD1
abundance: once
j_gene: TRBJ2-7
CDR3aa: CASSPGQGFSYEQYF
CDR3nt: TGTGCCAGCAGCCCCGGACAGGGATTCTCCTACGAGCAGTACTTC

v_gene: TRBV15
d_gene: TRBD1
abundance: once
j_gene: TRBJ2-7
CDR3aa: CATSIRQGAYEQYF
CDR3nt: TGTGCCACCAGCATCCGACAGGGGGCCTACGAGCAGTACTTC

v_gene: TRBV29-1
d_gene: -
abundance: -
j_gene: TRBJ2-3
CDR3aa: CSAWGRTDTQYF
CDR3nt: TGCAGCGCCTGGGGGAGGACAGATACGCAGTATTTT

v_gene: TRBV5-1
d_gene: TRBD1
abundance: once
j_gene: TRBJ2-7
CDR3aa: CASSFLDRERDEQYF
CDR3nt: TGCGCCAGCAGCTTCCTGGACAGGGAGAGGGACGAGCAGTACTTC

v_gene: TRBV6-4
d_gene: TRBD1
abundance: -
j_gene: TRBJ2-2
CDR3aa: CASSLQGASGELFF
CDR3nt: TGTGCCAGCAGTCTGCAGGGGGCCTCCGGGGAGCTGTTTTTT

v_gene: TRBV28
d_gene: -
abundance: -
j_gene: TRBJ1-2
CDR3aa: CASSLADGYTF
CDR3nt: TGTGCCAGCAGTTTAGCGGATGGCTACACCTTC

v_gene: TRBV6-4
d_gene: -
abundance: -
j_gene: TRBJ1-1
CDR3aa: CASSDREGKGPEAFF
CDR3nt: TGTGCCAGCAGTGACCGGGAGGGGAAGGGGCCTGAAGCTTTCTTT

v_gene: TRBV4-1
d_gene: TRBD1
abundance: -
j_gene: TRBJ1-3
CDR3aa: CASSPTGTGSSGNTIYF
CDR3nt: TGCGCCAGCAGCCCAACTGGGACAGGCAGCTCTGGAAACACCATATATTTT